Presented here are 20 T cell receptor beta chains from one specimen sequenced in a study of blood T cells in healthy people across ages. Through a sample-barcoded 5' primer and a J-beta primer mix, a second PCR was run for 7 to 11 cycles. TCRdb itself ran the 5' RACE reads through MiXCR, one entry per CDR3 protein. Altogether roughly 1,700,000 distinct CDR3 sequences are present, approximately 30% being singletons, with the ten largest covering over 7%. The specimen sequenced was blood. All receptors derive from a woman aged 25 to 39 in good health.

This clonotype was seen a handful of times. The rearrangement uses TRBV18 and TRBJ2-7; D gene unclear. Deletions cut 6 bases from V and 3 bases from J, with 15 bases between. CDR1 KGHSH and CDR2 LQKENI come from the germline V gene. The CDR3 consists of 14 residues. CDR3 DNA: TGTGCCAGCTCGCCTCGGTTGGGTGACTACGAGCAGTACTTC. This translates into CASSPRLGDYEQYF. The full variable domain, with the rest looked up from reference TRBV18 and TRBJ2-7, is NAGVMQNPRHLVRRRGQEARLRCSPMKGHSHVYWYRQLPEEGLKFMVYLQKENIIDESGMPKERFSAEFPKEGPSILRIQQVVRGDSAAYFCASSPRLGDYEQYFGPGTRLTVT.

With respect to this clonotype: Possible read error: a much larger clone is one base away. The gene calls are TRBV12-3 or TRBV12-4 and TRBJ2-1; D perhaps matches TRBD2 (5 bases). The CDR3 loop spans 15 amino acids. Trimming took off 6 bases at V and 8 bases at J, with 20 bases between the two ends. The CDR3 bases are TGTGCCAGCAGCTTTGCGGAGGCGGCTCACTATGAGCAGTTCTTC. Translated, it gives CASSFAEAAHYEQFF.

The genes are TRBV6-5 and TRBJ2-2; D is unresolved. This CDR3 spans 14 amino acids. V gave up 7 bases and J gave up 3 bases, with 12 bases separating them. The V gene's germline CDR1 is MNHEY and CDR2 SVGAGI. CDR3 in amino acids: CASTPRVHTGELFF. CDR3 sequence (DNA): TGTGCCAGCACCCCTAGGGTCCACACCGGGGAGCTGTTTTTT.

This clonotype was detected only once. A much larger clone differs by one base, so this may be a read error. The gene calls are TRBV12-5 and TRBJ2-7; 9 bases line up with TRBD2. This CDR3 region has 15 residues. The germline gives CDR1 LGHNT, CDR2 FRNRAP. J gave up 0 bases and V 7 bases, and 7 bases lay outside the gene matches. The CDR3 nucleotides read TGTGCTAGTGTCCAGATAGCGGGAGACTCCTACGAGCAGTACTTC. As protein: CASVQIAGDSYEQYF.

The chain joins TRBV12-3 or TRBV12-4 to TRBJ2-4; D is unresolved. CDR3 size: 12 residues. The ends were cut back, 6 bases at V and 15 bases at J, with 18 bases in the middle. The CDR3 sequence is CASRSVGYERYF. CDR3 nucleotides: TGTGCCAGCAGATCCGTCGGCTACGAGCGGTACTTC.

The chain combines TRBV7-9 with TRBJ2-3; D gene uncertain. V gave up 2 bases and J gave up 5 bases, with 8 bases separating them. The CDR3 is 13 amino acids. From germline, CDR1 is SEHNR and CDR2 FQNEAQ (reference sequence). The CDR3 reads CASSLMNRDTQYF. CDR3 DNA: TGTGCCAGCAGCTTAATGAATCGAGATACGCAGTATTTT.

The V and J genes are TRBV12-3 or TRBV12-4 and TRBJ1-1; 9 bases agree with TRBD1. CDR3 length: 15 amino acids. Unmatched junction bases numbered 8, after V lost 6 bases and J lost 3 bases. The CDR3 here is CASSRTGQGYTEAFF. As DNA, the CDR3 is TGTGCCAGCAGCCGTACGGGACAGGGTTACACTGAAGCTTTCTTT.

Only a few counts were recorded for this clonotype. V usage is TRBV7-2 and J usage is TRBJ1-1; 9 bases are a match to TRBD1. V dropped 4 bases and J dropped 4; count of bases not matched to a gene: 7. Per germline, CDR1 SGHTA and CDR2 FQGNSA. There are 15 residues in the CDR3. The DNA of the CDR3 is TGTGCCAGCAGCTCCCATCGACAGGGGGGCACTGAAGCTTTCTTT. This translates into CASSSHRQGGTEAFF.

The chain joins TRBV9 to TRBJ2-1, with 10 bases matching TRBD2. The CDR3 consists of 14 residues. Germline CDR1 reads SGDLS; CDR2 reads YYNGEE. Germline trimming cut 6 bases from V and 7 bases from J; bases unmatched to any gene: 7. CDR3 bases: TGTGCCAGCACCCTAGCGGGGGATGAGAATGAGCAGTTCTTC. Protein sequence: CASTLAGDENEQFF.

The chain uses TRBV12-3 or TRBV12-4 and TRBJ1-1; D not certain. The CDR3 consists of 14 residues. V lost 3 bases and J 3 bases, leaving 11 bases between the germline ends. CDR3 nucleotides: TGTGCCAGCAGTTTCGGACGGCGGGACACTGAAGCTTTCTTT. Amino acids: CASSFGRRDTEAFF.

This clonotype showed up just a few times. This sequence joins TRBV6-2 or TRBV6-3 and TRBJ2-1, with D possibly TRBD1 on 6 matching bases. The length of the CDR3 is 16 residues. Germline values: CDR1 MNHEY, CDR2 SVGEGT. Trimming pared 6 bases from V and 1 base from J, leaving 16 bases between. This CDR3 reads CASRGGGVGSYNEQFF. CDR3 nucleotides: TGTGCCAGCAGGGGTGGGGGCGTAGGGTCCTACAATGAGCAGTTCTTC.

V usage is TRBV18 and J usage is TRBJ1-2; 11 positions agree with TRBD1. The CDR3 has 14 amino acids. V lost 5 bases to trimming and J lost 6 bases; unmatched junction nucleotides: 5. Germline CDR1 reads KGHSH; CDR2 reads LQKENI. The CDR3 spells CASSRTGGNDGYTF. CDR3 nucleotides: TGTGCCAGCTCAAGGACAGGGGGCAATGATGGCTACACCTTC.

The chain uses TRBV6-6 and TRBJ1-5, with D hard to call. The V end was cut by 6 bases, the J end by 2 bases, with 11 bases between. The length of the CDR3 is 14 residues. Germline lookup yields CDR1 MNHNY and CDR2 SVGAGI (reference sequence). Here the CDR3 reads CASRVGGRNQPQHF. CDR3 nucleotides: TGTGCCAGCAGGGTGGGAGGCCGCAATCAGCCCCAGCATTTT.

This clonotype was seen a handful of times. The chain joins TRBV5-6 to TRBJ2-3, with D maybe TRBD2 (5 bases). The CDR3 loop spans 16 amino acids. Germline values: CDR1 SGHDT, CDR2 YYEEEE. Trimming stripped 4 bases from V and 2 bases from J, with 17 bases between. The CDR3 loop reads CASSRAWSGSTDTQYF. For the CDR3, the DNA is TGTGCCAGCAGCCGAGCCTGGAGCGGTTCCACAGATACGCAGTATTTT.

This clonotype has a handful of counts. The chain recombines TRBV20-1 with TRBJ2-1; D uncertain. The CDR3 covers 15 residues. In germline, CDR1 is DFQATT, CDR2 SNEGSKA (reference sequence). V was clipped by 3 bases and J by 0 bases, with 12 bases between them. This CDR3 is CSASRTSYSYNEQFF. CDR3 nucleotide sequence: TGCAGTGCTAGCCGTACTTCGTACTCCTACAATGAGCAGTTCTTC.

This sequence joins TRBV7-6 and TRBJ2-3; D is undetermined. V gave up 2 bases and J gave up 2 bases, with 14 bases separating them. This CDR3 spans 16 amino acids. From germline, CDR1 is SGHVS and CDR2 FNYEAQ. The CDR3 region is CASSLSSQRTTDTQYF. Here the CDR3 DNA reads TGTGCCAGCAGCTTAAGTAGTCAGCGTACCACAGATACGCAGTATTTT.

This clonotype was observed at least ten times. This chain uses TRBV7-3 with TRBJ2-1, with 7 bases lining up with TRBD2. The CDR3 has 16 amino acids. V dropped 5 bases and J dropped 1; count of bases not matched to a gene: 8. Germline V gene lookup returns CDR1 SGHTA and CDR2 FQGTGA. In DNA form, the CDR3 reads TGTGCCAGCAGCGTCAGCGGGGTGATGTCCTACAATGAGCAGTTCTTC. This codes for CASSVSGVMSYNEQFF.

This clonotype has at least ten counts. J is TRBJ2-3 and V is TRBV29-1; TRBD1 aligns across 7 bases. The CDR3 runs 13 residues. CDR1 and CDR2 from the germline V gene are SQVTM and ANQGSEA. Trimming at V came to 7 bases and at J to 1 base, leaving 5 bases not matched to a gene. The CDR3 DNA sequence: TGCAGCGCTCAGACAGGGCGCACAGATACGCAGTATTTT. This encodes CSAQTGRTDTQYF.

V usage is TRBV7-2 and J usage is TRBJ2-5, with 7 bases fitting TRBD2. Germline CDR1 is SGHTA and CDR2 is FQGNSA. The CDR3 sequence is 16 residues long. V lost 4 bases to trimming and J lost 3 bases; unmatched junction nucleotides: 11. The CDR3 DNA sequence: TGTGCCAGCAGCTCGATGACTAGCCACGGGAAAGAGACCCAGTACTTC. Amino acids: CASSSMTSHGKETQYF. The full variable domain, completed using reference TRBV7-2 and TRBJ2-5, is GAGVSQSPSNKVTEKGKDVELRCDPISGHTALYWYRQSLGQGLEFLIYFQGNSAPDKSGLPSDRFSAERTGGSVSTLTIQRTQQEDSAVYLCASSSMTSHGKETQYFGPGTRLLVL.

The CDR3: CASRNRVLNTEAFF. The CDR3 nucleotides read TGTGCCAGCAGGAACAGGGTATTGAACACTGAAGCTTTCTTT. The rearrangement uses TRBV7-9 and TRBJ1-1; a weak D match, TRBD1 (6 bases). V lost 6 bases to trimming and J lost 0 bases, with 11 bases between them. The CDR3 consists of 14 residues. Per the germline V gene, CDR1 is SEHNR and CDR2 is FQNEAQ (reference sequence). Looking up the rest from reference TRBV7-9 and TRBJ1-1 gives the full variable domain: DTGVSQNPRHKITKRGQNVTFRCDPISEHNRLYWYRQTLGQGPEFLTYFQNEAQLEKSRLLSDRFSAERPKGSFSTLEIQRTEQGDSAMYLCASRNRVLNTEAFFGQGTRLTVV.